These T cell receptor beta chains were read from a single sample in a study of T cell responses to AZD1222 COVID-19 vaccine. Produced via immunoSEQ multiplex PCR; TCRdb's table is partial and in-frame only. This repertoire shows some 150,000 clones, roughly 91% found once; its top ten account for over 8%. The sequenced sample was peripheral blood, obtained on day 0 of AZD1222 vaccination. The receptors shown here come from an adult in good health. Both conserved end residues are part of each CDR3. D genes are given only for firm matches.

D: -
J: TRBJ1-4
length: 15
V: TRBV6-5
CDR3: CASQPGGTAGEKLFF

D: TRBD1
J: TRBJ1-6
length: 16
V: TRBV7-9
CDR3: CASSSNRDRSNSPLHF

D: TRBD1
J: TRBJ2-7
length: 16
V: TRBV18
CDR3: CASSPPGQGPYYEQYF

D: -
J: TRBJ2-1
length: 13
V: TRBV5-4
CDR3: CASSRNNDNEQFF

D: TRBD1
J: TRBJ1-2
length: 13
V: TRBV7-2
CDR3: CASKKQGNYGYTF

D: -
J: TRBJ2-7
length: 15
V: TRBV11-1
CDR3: CASSRLTGTWGEQYF

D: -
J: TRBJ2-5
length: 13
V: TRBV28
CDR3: CASSAILPETQYF

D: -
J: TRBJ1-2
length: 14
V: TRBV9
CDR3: CASSVVPDTYGYTF

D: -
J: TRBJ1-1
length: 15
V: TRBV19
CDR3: CASSPRAGLNTEAFF

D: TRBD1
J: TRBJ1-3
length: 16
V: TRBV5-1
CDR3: CASSLAPTGSGNTIYF

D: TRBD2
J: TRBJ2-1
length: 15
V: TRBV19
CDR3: CASSSILAGGREQFF

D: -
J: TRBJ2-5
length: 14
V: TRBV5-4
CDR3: CASSSPGSQETQYF

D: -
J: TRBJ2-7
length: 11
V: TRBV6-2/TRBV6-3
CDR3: CASSYLYEQYF

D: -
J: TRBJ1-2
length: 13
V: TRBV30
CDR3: CAWDPGHRYGYTF

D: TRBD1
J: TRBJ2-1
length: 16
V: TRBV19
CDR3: CASISVPGQGTNEQFF

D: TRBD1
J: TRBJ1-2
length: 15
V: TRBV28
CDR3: CASSQTDRGHGGYTF

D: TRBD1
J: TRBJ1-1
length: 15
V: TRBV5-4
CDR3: CASSTRTGRGTEAFF

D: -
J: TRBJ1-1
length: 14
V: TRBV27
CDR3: CASSRQLMNTEAFF

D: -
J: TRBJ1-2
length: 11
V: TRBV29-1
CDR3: CSVGGFYGYTF

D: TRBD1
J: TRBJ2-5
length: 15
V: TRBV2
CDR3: CAATYNRGRRETQYF

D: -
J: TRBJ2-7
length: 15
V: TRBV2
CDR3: CASSEAPGDFYEQYF

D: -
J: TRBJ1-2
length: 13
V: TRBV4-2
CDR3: CASSQGTIYGYTF

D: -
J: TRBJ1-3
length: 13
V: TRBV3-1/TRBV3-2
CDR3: CASSQVPGNTIYF

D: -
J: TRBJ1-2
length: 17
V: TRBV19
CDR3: CASSISPGFDFSSGYTF

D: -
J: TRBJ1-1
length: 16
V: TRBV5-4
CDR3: CASSWGLIGGGTEAFF

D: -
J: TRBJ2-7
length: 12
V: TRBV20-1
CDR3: CSASLRSYEQYF

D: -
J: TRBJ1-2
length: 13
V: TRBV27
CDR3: CASSRFFTRGYTF

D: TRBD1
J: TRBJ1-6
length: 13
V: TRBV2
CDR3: CASRTGKDSPLHF

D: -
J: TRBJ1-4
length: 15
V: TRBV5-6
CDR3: CASSPRNRESEKLFF

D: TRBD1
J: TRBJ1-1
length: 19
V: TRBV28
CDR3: CASSLPLFQGRTGGPEAFF

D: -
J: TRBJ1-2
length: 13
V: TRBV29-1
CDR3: CSVGRKTVLGYTF

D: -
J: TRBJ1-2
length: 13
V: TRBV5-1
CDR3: CASSLGQLDGYTF

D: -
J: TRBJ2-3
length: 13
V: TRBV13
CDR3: CASSWKGSDTQYF

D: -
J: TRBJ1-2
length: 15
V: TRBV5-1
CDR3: CASSDGTSLNYGYTF

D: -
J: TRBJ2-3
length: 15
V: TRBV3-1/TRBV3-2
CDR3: CASSPLQTDTDTQYF

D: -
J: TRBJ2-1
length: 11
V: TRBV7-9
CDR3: CASSLRNEQFF

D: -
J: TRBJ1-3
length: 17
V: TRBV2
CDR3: CASSPPGRFRPGNTIYF

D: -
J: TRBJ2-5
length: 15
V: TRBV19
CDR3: CASSKEGRLQETQYF

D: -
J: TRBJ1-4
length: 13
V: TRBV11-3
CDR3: CASSPPTEEKLFF

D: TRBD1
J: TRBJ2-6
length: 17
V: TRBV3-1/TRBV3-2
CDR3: CASSPPGTGYGANVLTF

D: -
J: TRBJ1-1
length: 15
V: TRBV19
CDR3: CASSQGRGVDTEAFF

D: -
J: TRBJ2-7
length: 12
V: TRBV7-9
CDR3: CASSSQGYEQYF

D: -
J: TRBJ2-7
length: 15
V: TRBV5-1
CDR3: CASRDSRGDPYEQYF

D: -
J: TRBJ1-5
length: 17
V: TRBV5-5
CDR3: CASRDLLGTYSNQPQHF

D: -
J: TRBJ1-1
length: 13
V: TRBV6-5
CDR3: CASRWGGNTEAFF

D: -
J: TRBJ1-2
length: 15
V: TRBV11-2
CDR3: CASSPGPSGFYGYTF

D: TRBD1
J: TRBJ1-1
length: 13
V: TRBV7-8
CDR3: CASSGRAQGVAFF

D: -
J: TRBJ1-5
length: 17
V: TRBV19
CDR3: CASSIFGQGWANQPQHF

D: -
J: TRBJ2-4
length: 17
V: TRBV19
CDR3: CASSTRPPGTTKNIQYF

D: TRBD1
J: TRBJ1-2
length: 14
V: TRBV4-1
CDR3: CASSLGQGNYGYTF

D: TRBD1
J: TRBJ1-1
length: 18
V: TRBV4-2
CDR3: CASSQLIRDRGRVTEAFF

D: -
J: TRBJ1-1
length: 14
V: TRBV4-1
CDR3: CASSQEMLGTEAFF

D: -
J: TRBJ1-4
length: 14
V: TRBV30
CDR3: CAWIGTASNEKLFF

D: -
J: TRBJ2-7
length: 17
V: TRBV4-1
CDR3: CASSLLKAGASSYEQYF

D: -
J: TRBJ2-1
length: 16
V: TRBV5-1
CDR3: CASSLGPRTTNNEQFF